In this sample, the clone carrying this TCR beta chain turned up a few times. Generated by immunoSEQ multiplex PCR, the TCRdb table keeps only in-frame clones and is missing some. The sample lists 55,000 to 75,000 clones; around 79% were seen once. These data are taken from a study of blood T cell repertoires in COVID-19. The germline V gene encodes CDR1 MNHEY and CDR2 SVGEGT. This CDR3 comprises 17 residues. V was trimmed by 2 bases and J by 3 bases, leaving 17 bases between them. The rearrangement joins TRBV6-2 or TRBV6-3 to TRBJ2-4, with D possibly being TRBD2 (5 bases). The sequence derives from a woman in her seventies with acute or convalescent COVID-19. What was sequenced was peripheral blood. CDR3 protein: CASSYEYGRRDKNIQYF. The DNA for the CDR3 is TGTGCCAGCAGTTACGAGTATGGAAGACGGGACAAAAACATTCAGTACTTC.